Listed below are T cell receptor beta chains from one sample, sequenced in a study of early T cells in non-severe SARS-CoV-2 infection. TCRdb ran MiXCR on the 5' RACE reads and lists one entry per CDR3 protein. Here the sample spans over 9,000 distinct CDR3 sequences, about 4.9% being singletons. The sample was whole blood. These receptors all come from an adult who was a healthcare worker with PCR-confirmed SARS-CoV-2 infection or an uninfected control (not recorded which). Both conserved end residues are part of each CDR3. The D gene is left open where the match is weak. Part of the rows lack a size; the others show once, few, many or a class for expanded clones.

D gene | J gene | V gene | clone size | CDR3 protein | CDR3 DNA
TRBD2 | TRBJ2-1 | TRBV7-2 | few | CASSNGRTSGGARQFF | TGTGCCAGCAGCAACGGCCGGACTAGCGGGGGGGCAAGGCAGTTCTTC
TRBD1 | TRBJ2-4 | TRBV7-2 | many | CASSLWTGRAKNIQYF | TGTGCCAGCAGCTTATGGACAGGGAGGGCCAAAAACATTCAGTACTTC
TRBD1 | TRBJ2-3 | TRBV6-5 | medium-sized | CASSYSGTGVSTDTQYF | TGTGCCAGCAGTTACTCGGGGACAGGGGTTTCCACAGATACGCAGTATTTT
TRBD2 | TRBJ2-1 | TRBV6-5 | . | CASSVLAGVSSYNEQFF | TGTGCCAGCAGCGTCCTAGCGGGGGTAAGCTCCTACAATGAGCAGTTCTTC
. | TRBJ2-7 | TRBV6-2/TRBV6-3 | many | CASSYSVRIYEQYF | TGTGCCAGCAGTTATTCTGTTAGGATCTACGAGCAGTACTTC
TRBD1 | TRBJ1-6 | TRBV7-2 | medium-sized | CASRITGGESPLHF | TGTGCCAGTAGGATTACAGGGGGAGAATCACCCCTCCACTTT
. | TRBJ2-3 | TRBV14 | medium-sized | CASSPFTDTQYF | TGTGCCAGCAGTCCTTTCACAGATACGCAGTATTTT
. | TRBJ2-3 | TRBV18 | few | CASSPPITDTQYF | TGTGCCAGCTCACCACCGATCACAGATACGCAGTATTTT
. | TRBJ1-2 | TRBV7-2 | few | CASSSMVRGRGYTF | TGTGCCAGCAGCTCGATGGTCAGGGGTCGAGGCTACACCTTC
. | TRBJ2-7 | TRBV9 | . | CASSAGSQGYEQYF | TGTGCCAGCAGCGCGGGGTCTCAAGGCTACGAGCAGTACTTC
. | TRBJ1-5 | TRBV10-3 | . | CASGVSSNQPQHF | TGTGCCTCTGGGGTTTCGAGCAATCAGCCCCAGCATTTT
. | TRBJ1-6 | TRBV7-8 | few | CASSATPGAANSPLHF | TGTGCCAGCAGCGCAACCCCAGGGGCAGCTAATTCACCCCTCCACTTT
. | TRBJ1-2 | TRBV6-5 | many | CASSYSPGAGYGYTF | TGTGCCAGCAGTTACTCGCCGGGGGCCGGCTATGGCTACACCTTC
. | TRBJ1-5 | TRBV7-2 | many | CASSSPFGNQPQHF | TGTGCCAGCAGCTCCCCCTTTGGCAATCAGCCCCAGCATTTT
. | TRBJ2-2 | TRBV25-1 | . | CASRPGGAGELFF | TGTGCCAGCAGACCGGGGGGCGCCGGGGAGCTGTTTTTT
. | TRBJ1-2 | TRBV7-9 | . | CASSLLRGGSGYTF | TGTGCCAGCAGCTTACTCAGGGGAGGGAGTGGCTACACCTTC
. | TRBJ1-5 | TRBV7-2 | many | CASSPQPGNQPQHF | TGTGCCAGCAGCCCCCAACCGGGGAATCAGCCCCAGCATTTT
. | TRBJ1-1 | TRBV10-3 | . | CAITPEPGTEAFF | TGTGCCATCACACCGGAACCAGGGACTGAAGCTTTCTTT
. | TRBJ2-3 | TRBV5-1 | . | CASSRDKSTDTQYF | TGCGCCAGCAGCCGGGACAAAAGCACAGATACGCAGTATTTT
. | TRBJ1-5 | TRBV27 | . | CASLPGAPGGYQPQHF | TGTGCCAGCCTCCCCGGGGCTCCTGGAGGCTATCAGCCCCAGCATTTT
. | TRBJ2-1 | TRBV29-1 | many | CSVAPYQDNEQFF | TGCAGCGTGGCTCCGTACCAGGACAATGAGCAGTTCTTC
. | TRBJ2-3 | TRBV6-1 | many | CASSGVSETDTQYF | TGTGCCAGCAGTGGGGTCTCCGAAACAGATACGCAGTATTTT
. | TRBJ1-1 | TRBV11-2 | many | CASSLSWGTTFF | TGTGCCAGCAGCCTCAGTTGGGGTACGACTTTCTTT
. | TRBJ2-2 | TRBV4-3 | many | CASSQKPTGRTGELFF | TGCGCCAGCAGCCAAAAGCCCACAGGGAGAACCGGGGAGCTGTTTTTT
TRBD2 | TRBJ2-1 | TRBV7-3 | . | CASSLRLAGGYNEQFF | TGTGCCAGCAGCTTACGGCTAGCGGGGGGCTACAATGAGCAGTTCTTC
TRBD2 | TRBJ2-1 | TRBV5-1 | many | CASSSGLAGGNNEQFF | TGCGCCAGCAGCTCCGGACTAGCGGGGGGAAACAATGAGCAGTTCTTC